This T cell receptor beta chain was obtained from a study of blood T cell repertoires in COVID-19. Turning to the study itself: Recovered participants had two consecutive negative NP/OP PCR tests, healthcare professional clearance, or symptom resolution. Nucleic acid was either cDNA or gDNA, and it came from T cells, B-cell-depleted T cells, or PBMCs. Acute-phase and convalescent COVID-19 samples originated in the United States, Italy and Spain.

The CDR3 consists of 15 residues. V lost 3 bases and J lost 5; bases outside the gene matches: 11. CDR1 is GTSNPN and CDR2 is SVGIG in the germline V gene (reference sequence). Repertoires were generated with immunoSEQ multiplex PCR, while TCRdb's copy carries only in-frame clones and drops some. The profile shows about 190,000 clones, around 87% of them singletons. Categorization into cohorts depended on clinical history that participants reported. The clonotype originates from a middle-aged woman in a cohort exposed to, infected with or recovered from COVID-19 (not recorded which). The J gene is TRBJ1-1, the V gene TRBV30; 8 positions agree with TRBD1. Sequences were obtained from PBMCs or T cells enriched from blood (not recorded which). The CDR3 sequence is CAWRVAGGLRTEAFF. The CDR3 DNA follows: TGTGCCTGGAGAGTGGCAGGGGGCTTGCGAACTGAAGCTTTCTTT. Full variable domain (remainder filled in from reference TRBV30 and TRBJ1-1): SQTIHQWPATLVQPVGSPLSLECTVEGTSNPNLYWYRQAAGRGLQLLFYSVGIGQISSEVPQNLSASRPQDRQFILSSKKLLLSDSGFYLCAWRVAGGLRTEAFFGQGTRLTVV.